The source of this T cell receptor beta chain is a study of CD8 T cells in Susac syndrome. The study sequenced TCR beta in blood CD8+ and CD4+ T cells. The multiple sclerosis control cohort comprised treatment-naive individuals presenting with stable or active relapsing-remitting disease. Germline CDR1 is MGHRA and CDR2 is YSYEKL. Trimming removed 4 bases from V and 3 bases from J, with 13 bases in between. The CDR3 runs 15 residues. RNA in amounts of about 0.45 to 1 ug was reverse transcribed with random hexamers. The CDR3 of TCR beta was amplified by immunoSEQ multiplex PCR across 54 Vbeta and 13 Jbeta. TCRdb reanalysed the immunoSEQ multiplex PCR reads using MiXCR and keeps one entry per CDR3 protein. Counted here are about 130,000 distinct CDR3 sequences, around nine tenths occurring once; the ten biggest clones make up around 0.24%.

This TCR came from a human donor with multiple sclerosis. This rearrangement joins TRBV4-1 to TRBJ1-5; D is possibly TRBD1 (6 bases). Sequenced input: CD8+ T cells from PBMCs. In nucleotides, the CDR3 is TGCGCCAGCAGCCGGAGGGACATCAACAATCAGCCCCAGCATTTT. It translates to CASSRRDINNQPQHF.